This T cell receptor (beta chain) stems from a study of sequential checkpoint blockade in melanoma. With V trimmed by 6 bases and J by 1 base, 13 bases remained unmatched. Looked up from germline, CDR1 is SEHNR and CDR2 is FQNEAQ (reference sequence). The CDR3 is made up of 18 amino acids. Assay: immunoSEQ multiplex PCR; the TCRdb copy retains only in-frame clones and omits some. The data contain fewer than 13,000 clones, approximately 73% of them singletons. Treatment of the sample: randomized to nivolumab then ipilimumab (arm A) or the reverse (arm B). The sequencing used CD8+ T cells sorted from blood (inferred from file names), collected from a patient given nivolumab and ipilimumab in sequence. The J gene is TRBJ2-2, the V gene TRBV7-9; the match to TRBD1 covers 8 bases. The source is a human donor with melanoma. The DNA of the CDR3 is TGTGCCAGCAGAGAGAACAGGGGGGATTATGTGAACACCGGGGAGCTGTTTTTT. Encoded protein: CASRENRGDYVNTGELFF.